One and the same sample provided the 25 T cell receptor beta chains below, sequenced in a study of PD-1 blockade in classical Hodgkin lymphoma. TCRdb's copy holds only in-frame clones and misses some; the assay was immunoSEQ multiplex PCR. This table holds approximately 99,000 clones, about 88% found once. The patients all showed relapse after autologous stem cell transplantation, while their brentuximab vedotin exposure varied. The input for sequencing was peripheral blood mononuclear cells (PBMCs), taken before the second cycle of nivolumab. The receptors were gathered from a human donor with classical Hodgkin lymphoma.

This clone showed up just once. The chain recombines TRBV7-9 with TRBJ2-1; the D is unclear. Trimming took off 5 bases at V and 12 bases at J, with 11 bases between the two ends. The CDR3 runs 11 residues. In germline, CDR1 is SEHNR, CDR2 FQNEAQ (reference sequence). CDR3 coding DNA: TGTGCCAGCAGCCCAATGGTGTGGCAGTTCTTC. Translating gives CASSPMVWQFF.

V gene TRBV27 combines with J gene TRBJ2-3; D unresolved. Germline lookup yields CDR1 MNHEY and CDR2 SMNVEV (reference sequence). The CDR3 length is 15 residues. The ends were cut back, 5 bases at V and 0 bases at J, with 12 bases in the middle. CDR3 loop: CASSEGKSSTDTQYF. The CDR3 region has the DNA TGTGCCAGCAGTGAAGGGAAGTCTAGCACAGATACGCAGTATTTT.

V usage is TRBV6-1 and J usage is TRBJ1-2, with D uncertain. CDR3 length: 12 residues. Trimming took 0 bases from V and 4 from J, leaving 3 bases between them. Germline CDR1 reads MNHNS; CDR2 reads SASEGT. In DNA, the CDR3 is TGTGCCAGCAGTGAAGCGGCCTATGGCTACACCTTC. It translates to CASSEAAYGYTF.

This clone occurred once. The CDR3 nucleotides are TGTGCCAGCACAGGACTAGCGGGAGAGAGGTCCTACAATGAGCAGTTCTTC. Encoded protein: CASTGLAGERSYNEQFF. V gene TRBV27 combines with J gene TRBJ2-1, with 13 bases that match TRBD2. The CDR3 loop spans 17 amino acids. With 7 bases clipped from V and 1 base from J, the junction kept 7 bases outside the gene matches. Germline CDR1 reads MNHEY; CDR2 reads SMNVEV (reference sequence).

This chain connects TRBV27 to TRBJ2-3; 13 nucleotides align to TRBD2. V trimming: 10 bases; J trimming: 6 bases; junction bases outside the gene matches: 7. Germline CDR1 MNHEY, CDR2 SMNVEV (reference sequence). The CDR3 length is 14 residues. CDR3 sequence reads: CAIKTSGRSDTQYF. For the CDR3, the DNA is TGTGCCATTAAGACTAGCGGGAGGTCGGATACGCAGTATTTT.

This chain links TRBV19 with TRBJ2-3; TRBD1 matches 7 bases. V gave up 5 bases and J gave up 6 bases; unmatched junction bases: 11. From germline, CDR1 is LNHDA and CDR2 SQIVND (reference sequence). This CDR3 has 15 amino acids. The CDR3 loop is CASSETGAAADTQYF. The CDR3 DNA sequence: TGTGCCAGTAGTGAAACAGGGGCGGCAGCTGATACGCAGTATTTT.

This clone was seen only once. J is TRBJ2-1 and V is TRBV4-1; 13 nucleotides line up with TRBD2. The CDR3 is 16 residues long. With 4 bases clipped from V and 6 bases from J, the junction kept 6 bases outside the gene matches. CDR1 is MGHRA, CDR2 YSYEKL, per germline. CDR3 sequence: CASSPGLAGVLNEQFF. In DNA form, the CDR3 reads TGCGCCAGCAGCCCCGGACTAGCGGGGGTCCTCAATGAGCAGTTCTTC.

The rearrangement joins TRBV30 to TRBJ1-2; 10 bases agree with TRBD1. V lost 3 bases to trimming and J lost 4 bases; unmatched junction nucleotides: 11. The length of the CDR3 is 16 residues. Germline V gene lookup returns CDR1 GTSNPN and CDR2 SVGIG (reference sequence). The DNA for the CDR3 is TGTGCCTGGAGCGCGCCCCCGGGACAGGGGCTCTATGGCTACACCTTC. It encodes CAWSAPPGQGLYGYTF.

This clone has more than one count but fewer than ten. V usage is TRBV2 and J usage is TRBJ2-3; tentatively, D is TRBD1 (5 bases). From germline, CDR1 is SNHLY and CDR2 FYNNEI. The CDR3 runs to 15 residues. V was shortened by 5 bases and J by 2 bases, with 14 bases between the two germline ends. Here the CDR3 DNA reads TGTGCCAGCAGTCTCAGGGCCCTAGTCACAGATACGCAGTATTTT. Amino acid sequence: CASSLRALVTDTQYF.

This sequence joins TRBV10-2 and TRBJ1-3; D may be TRBD1 (5 bases). Germline lookup yields CDR1 WSHSY and CDR2 SAAADI. The V end was cut by 2 bases, the J end by 5 bases, with 10 bases between. This CDR3 is built from 14 residues. This CDR3 reads CASSEPGLRNTIYF. The DNA for the CDR3 is TGCGCCAGCAGTGAGCCAGGGTTAAGAAACACCATATATTTT.

The chain combines TRBV30 with TRBJ2-1; 7 bases line up with TRBD2. V lost 3 bases, J lost 7 bases, and 12 bases stayed unmatched. The CDR3 is made up of 15 amino acids. CDR1 and CDR2 from the germline V gene are GTSNPN and SVGIG (reference sequence). The chain's CDR3 is CAWSAPWRERNEQFF. The CDR3 DNA reads TGTGCCTGGAGCGCCCCGTGGCGGGAGAGGAATGAGCAGTTCTTC.

V is TRBV18 and J is TRBJ1-2; TRBD1 matches 7 bases. CDR1 is KGHSH and CDR2 is LQKENI in the germline V gene. The CDR3 runs 16 residues. V lost 6 bases and J lost 1; bases outside the gene matches: 11. DNA for the CDR3: TGTGCCAGCTCCCGCGAACAGGGGTGGAATAACTATGGCTACACCTTC. It encodes CASSREQGWNNYGYTF. Using reference TRBV18 and TRBJ1-2 for the parts outside the CDR3, the full variable domain is NAGVMQNPRHLVRRRGQEARLRCSPMKGHSHVYWYRQLPEEGLKFMVYLQKENIIDESGMPKERFSAEFPKEGPSILRIQQVVRGDSAAYFCASSREQGWNNYGYTFGSGTRLTVV.

This rearrangement joins TRBV10-1 to TRBJ1-1; D might be TRBD1 (5 bases). CDR3 size: 14 residues. Germline CDR1 WNHNN, CDR2 SYGVQD (reference sequence). V lost 6 bases and J 1 base, leaving 12 bases between the germline ends. CDR3: CASSLGTANTEAFF. CDR3 DNA: TGCGCCAGCAGCCTAGGGACGGCGAACACTGAAGCTTTCTTT.

This clone is a singleton in its sample. The chain carries TRBV30 and TRBJ1-2; D is ambiguous. The CDR3 loop spans 11 amino acids. Germline V gives CDR1 GTSNPN, CDR2 SVGIG (reference sequence). V was clipped by 5 bases and J by 6 bases, with 10 bases between them. The CDR3, as DNA: TGTGCCTGGCTTCTCCGGGATGGCTACACCTTC. The encoded protein is CAWLLRDGYTF.

This clone was counted once. The chain links TRBV6-5 to TRBJ2-7; TRBD2 matches at 10 bases. The J segment lost 3 bases and the V segment lost 0 bases, leaving 5 bases of the junction unmatched. Germline CDR1 MNHEY, CDR2 SVGAGI. This CDR3 spans 16 amino acids. Here the CDR3 DNA reads TGTGCCAGCAGTTACTCGCTTTCTAGCGGGAGCTACGAGCAGTACTTC. This gives the protein CASSYSLSSGSYEQYF.

J is TRBJ1-6 and V is TRBV28; TRBD1 is a possible D gene (5 bases). CDR1 and CDR2 from the germline V gene are MDHEN and SYDVKM. The CDR3 is made up of 14 amino acids. Trimming stripped 7 bases from V and 8 bases from J, with 15 bases between. The CDR3: CASIEGLEYSPLHF. CDR3 nucleotides: TGTGCCAGCATCGAGGGACTTGAATATTCACCCCTCCACTTT. The complete variable domain, with remaining parts taken from reference TRBV28 and TRBJ1-6, reads DVKVTQSSRYLVKRTGEKVFLECVQDMDHENMFWYRQDPGLGLRLIYFSYDVKMKEKGDIPEGYSVSREKKERFSLILESASTNQTSMYLCASIEGLEYSPLHFGNGTRLTVT.

This clone appeared a few times. This chain links TRBV4-1 with TRBJ1-1, with no clear D. The CDR3 is made up of 14 amino acids. Between the trimmed V and J ends, which lost 0 bases and 3 bases, there was a span of 8 bases. Germline CDR1 is MGHRA and CDR2 is YSYEKL. DNA of the CDR3: TGCGCCAGCAGCCAAGAGAACGGGTACACTGAAGCTTTCTTT. This gives the protein CASSQENGYTEAFF.

The chain links TRBV15 to TRBJ1-3; a weak D match, TRBD1 (6 bases). Germline V gene lookup returns CDR1 LNHNV and CDR2 YYDKDF (reference sequence). V was pared by 7 bases and J by 0 bases, with 13 bases between. The CDR3 length is 15 residues. In DNA, the CDR3 is TGTGCCACCACCTTGGACAGACTCTCTGGAAACACCATATATTTT. Its translation is CATTLDRLSGNTIYF.

This chain connects TRBV2 to TRBJ2-3, with 11 bases matching TRBD2. This CDR3 is built from 14 residues. V lost 4 bases, J lost 3 bases, and 0 bases stayed unmatched. In germline, CDR1 is SNHLY, CDR2 FYNNEI. CDR3 sequence reads: CASSGLAGTDTQYF. The CDR3 DNA reads TGTGCCAGCAGTGGACTAGCGGGGACAGATACGCAGTATTTT.

V is TRBV19 and J is TRBJ2-7; the match to TRBD2 covers 7 bases. Germline loops: CDR1 LNHDA, CDR2 SQIVND (reference sequence). This CDR3 has 18 residues. Germline trimming cut 1 base from V and 2 bases from J; bases unmatched to any gene: 14. This chain's CDR3 is CASSIGGSGRRATYEQYF. The CDR3 nucleotides read TGTGCCAGTAGTATAGGGGGGTCCGGGAGGCGAGCTACCTACGAGCAGTACTTC.

The V and J genes are TRBV2 and TRBJ1-2; 10 bases match TRBD1. The CDR3 is 14 amino acids. Trimming cost V 6 bases and J 5 bases; bases outside gene matches: 6. Germline CDR1 and CDR2: SNHLY and FYNNEI. The CDR3 here is CASRRQGARYGYTF. CDR3 bases: TGTGCCAGCAGAAGACAGGGGGCAAGGTATGGCTACACCTTC. Drawing the rest from reference TRBV2 and TRBJ1-2, the complete variable domain is EPEVTQTPSHQVTQMGQEVILRCVPISNHLYFYWYRQILGQKVEFLVSFYNNEISEKSEIFDDQFSVERPDGSNFTLKIRSTKLEDSAMYFCASRRQGARYGYTFGSGTRLTVV.

DNA for the CDR3: TGTGCCAGCAGGGATCCGGGCCGGTCGAACGAGCAGTACTTC. Its translation is CASRDPGRSNEQYF. The rearrangement links TRBV5-4 to TRBJ2-7, with D unclear. From germline, CDR1 is SGHNT and CDR2 YYREEE (reference sequence). V was shortened by 5 bases and J by 5 bases, with 17 bases between the two germline ends. The CDR3 spans 14 residues.

The chain has TRBV28 and TRBJ2-7; a possible D gene is TRBD2 (5 bases). CDR1 MDHEN and CDR2 SYDVKM come from the germline V gene. The V and J ends lost 6 bases and 6 bases respectively, with 24 bases between them. The CDR3 runs to 16 residues. The CDR3 nucleotides are TGTGCCAGCAGCTCACCCGCGGGTAGGGTTCGCGCCGAGCAGTACTTC. Amino acid sequence: CASSSPAGRVRAEQYF.

This clone was seen a few times. This chain uses TRBV7-2 with TRBJ2-1; D perhaps matches TRBD2 (7 bases). V lost 5 bases and J lost 9, with 23 bases in between. CDR1 and CDR2 (germline): SGHTA, FQGNSA. This CDR3 has 16 amino acids. The CDR3 DNA reads as TGTGCCAGCAGCCCCCCTCGGGGCGGGAGAGGGGGTGAGCAGTTCTTC. Protein: CASSPPRGGRGGEQFF.

In DNA, the CDR3 is TGTGCCAGCAGCACCCACAGCGTTTTCCAATCGGACGCTTTCTTT. This gives the protein CASSTHSVFQSDAFF. This rearrangement joins TRBV9 to TRBJ1-1; D ambiguous. Trimming removed 4 bases from V and 11 bases from J, with 24 bases in between. The V gene's germline CDR1 is SGDLS and CDR2 YYNGEE. CDR3 length equals 15 residues.